This TCR beta chain originates from a study of OX40 agonist ivuxolimab in advanced cancers. General notes on the study: Ivuxolimab was an agonistic, fully human IgG2 monoclonal antibody directed against OX40 (CD134), a costimulatory receptor. Intravenous ivuxolimab was administered to patients every 2 weeks at six dose levels: 0.01, 0.1, 0.3, 1.5, 3 and 10 mg/kg. Of the roughly 52 dose-escalation patients, hepatocellular carcinoma was present in roughly 19, melanoma in some 15, renal cell carcinoma in 9 and head and neck cancer in 9. In the dose-escalation cohort, 65% to 85% of patients were male, and the mean age was roughly 60 years with a range of roughly 20 to 80. Patients were allowed to have had prior anti-PD-1, anti-PD-L1 or anti-CTLA-4 therapy, and around 40% of the dose-escalation patients had previously received checkpoint inhibitors. Partial responses occurred in three dose-escalation patients: two with cutaneous melanoma and one with hepatocellular carcinoma. Peripheral TCRbeta sequencing aimed to test whether ivuxolimab altered TCR sequence diversity and caused clonal T-cell expansion. The paper reports the monotherapy dose-escalation portion (N = 52 patients) of the phase I ivuxolimab trial. The paper's findings and limits, for the study overall: Low levels of normalized T-cell clonal expansion were also seen in some nonresponding patients. At doses from 0.1 to 3.0 mg/kg, clonal expansion was seen in both CD4+ and CD8+ blood T cells between baseline and week 6. After ivuxolimab, CD8+ T cells had more expanded clones than CD4+ T cells on average. Partial responders in the 0.1-3.0 mg/kg groups had among the lowest normalized peripheral clonal expansion, especially among CD8+ T cells. The antigen specificity of the peripheral T cells that underwent clonal expansion was not determined.

Patients with autoimmune disease history or receiving systemic immunosuppression were excluded from the trial. Peripheral blood for TCR sequencing was drawn from every dose cohort at baseline, at cycle 4 day 1 and at cycle 7 day 1. The samples were drawn from a first-in-human, open-label, multicenter phase I dose-escalation trial of ivuxolimab. Adults with locally advanced or metastatic melanoma, renal cell carcinoma, hepatocellular carcinoma or head and neck squamous cell carcinoma were enrolled in the trial. CD4+ and CD8+ T cells were sorted separately from peripheral blood before TCR sequencing. As for this clone: It has no known antigen specificity. No clone much larger than this one lies a single base away; base qualities are absent. This sample also contains other DNA sequences that code for the same CDR3.

According to the germline V gene, CDR1 reads SGHTS and CDR2 reads YDEGEE. The junction carries 9 bases between V and J, which are trimmed by 1 base and 6 bases respectively. From the cysteine up to the phenylalanine, the CDR3 has a length of 13 residues. Only the CDR3 part of the read is kept: 39 bases, read in frame from the first base. Genomic DNA was isolated from the sorted cells so that the TCRbeta CDR3 region could be sequenced. TCRbeta CDR3 regions were sequenced using the immunoSEQ Assay. TCRdb holds this immuneACCESS table with in-frame rearrangements only. Some clones are missing; in checked studies, unresolved V genes explain under half, and the rest has no known cause. The sample contains roughly 80,000 clones, around 86% of them found a single time. The ten most abundant clones make up roughly 0.3% of the sample.

Recombination joined TRBV5-8 with TRBJ2-3, with the D gene not clear enough to name. The sequence came from an adult with an advanced solid tumor such as melanoma, head and neck, liver or kidney cancer. The source was CD4+ or CD8+ T cells sorted from blood, collected in a trial of the OX40 agonist ivuxolimab. The CDR3 has the sequence CASSLYVGDTQYF. In nucleotide form, the sequence is TGTGCCAGCAGCTTGTATGTGGGGGATACGCAGTATTTT. The CDR3 plus the reference TRBV5-8 and TRBJ2-3 genes for the other parts give the full variable domain: EAGVTQSPTHLIKTRGQQATLRCSPISGHTSVYWYQQALGLGLQFLLWYDEGEERNRGNFPPRFSGRQFPNYSSELNVNALELEDSALYLCASSLYVGDTQYFGPGTRLTVL.